This paragraph reports one T cell receptor beta chain. What this receptor recognizes is not known. No quality values exist for individual bases; no much larger clone is one base distant. TCRbeta CDR3 regions were amplified from genomic DNA using the immunoSEQ Assay, a bias-controlled multiplex PCR. Under the source paper's analysis protocol: The number of nucleated cells in each sample was estimated from the amplification of reference gene primers within the assay. To quantify the absolute abundance of each unique TCRbeta CDR3 rearrangement, sequence reads were collapsed and filtered. Productive Simpson clonality was computed per sample as the square root of Simpson's diversity index over productive rearrangements. Imported from immuneACCESS, the table was reduced by TCRdb to in-frame sequences with V and J called. These copies leave out some clones; in studies compared against another copy, an unresolved V gene accounts for under half, and the cause of the remainder is not known. V, J and clone size were drawn from that table, and D and trimming were deduced from the DNA. Within this sample are over 200,000 clones, with 70% to 90% of them counted one time only. About 1.9% of the sample comes from the top ten.

This sample was included in a study of blood T cell repertoires in COVID-19 (dated by TCRdb to the early 2020s). For the study in its entirety: Collaborator samples came from the United States, Italy and Spain and covered acute and convalescent phases of COVID-19. The samples were drawn from the first 160 participants of the ongoing ImmuneRACE study and from over a thousand subjects provided by 6 global collaborators. Sample metadata almost always included a de-identified subject ID, COVID-19 status, age in years and sex. HLA class I and class II types, where available, came from metadata supplied by the sample provider rather than from assay-based typing. Subjects who had been exposed to COVID-19, were actively infected with it, or had recovered from it provided the deeply sampled blood TCRbeta repertoires that made up the dataset. The prospective study material was composed of cDNA or gDNA derived from T cells, B-cell-depleted T cells, or PBMCs. A freely available public database, intended as a resource for researchers studying the immune response to SARS-CoV-2, is where the repertoires were released.

Study-wide conclusions, independent of this receptor: The quantity of clinical and demographic metadata differed by source and by participant and was supplied without curation.

The CDR3 has 15 amino acids, counting the end cysteine and phenylalanine. Left in the record is the CDR3 DNA by itself, 45 bases read in frame from the first base. V is shortened by 5 bases, J by 7 bases, and the region joining them spans 17 bases. From the germline V gene (reference sequence), CDR1 is MNHEY and CDR2 is SMNVEV. Participants in the prospective study were enrolled through a virtual design, were aged roughly 18 to 95 years, and lived in fewer than 30 United States geographic areas. Cohort assignment in the prospective study relied on participant-reported clinical history from a screening survey and a study questionnaire. Recovered participants in ImmuneRACE Cohort 3 were defined by two consecutive negative NP/OP PCR tests, clearance by a healthcare professional, or resolution of symptoms. In the prospective study, whole blood, serum and a nasopharyngeal or oropharyngeal swab were collected from each participant by mobile phlebotomists. Participants in the prospective study had the option to provide additional blood draws and questionnaires over a roughly two-month period. Before DNA extraction, blood samples from the prospective study were shipped at room temperature or frozen.

The sample comprised PBMCs or T cells enriched from blood (not recorded which). The chain uses TRBV27 and TRBJ1-4; a tentative D match to TRBD1 spans 5 bases. This clonotype was sampled from a woman aged 45-59 years who had recovered from COVID-19. The CDR3 sequence is CASSPRGGRGEKLFF. The DNA sequence is as follows: TGTGCCAGCAGTCCCCGGGGGGGGAGGGGTGAAAAACTGTTTTTT.